Below are 32 T cell receptor beta chains sequenced from a single sample in a study of blood T cells in healthy people across ages. The authors ran a second PCR of about 6 to 12 cycles using a sample-barcoded 5' primer and a J-beta primer mix. TCRdb passed the 5' RACE reads through MiXCR, listing each CDR3 protein once. The sample yields under 2,000,000 distinct CDR3 sequences, approximately 50% seen once. Sequenced sample: blood. The source is a woman in her 40s in good health.

The chain is built from TRBV7-9 and TRBJ1-6; 10 bases are a match to TRBD1. Germline CDR1 reads SEHNR; CDR2 reads FQNEAQ (reference sequence). The CDR3 spans 16 residues. Trimming at V came to 4 bases and at J to 2 bases, leaving 2 bases not matched to a gene. The CDR3 DNA reads as TGTGCCAGCAGCTGGGACAGGGGCACCTATAATTCACCCCTCCACTTT. Its translation: CASSWDRGTYNSPLHF.

With regard to this clonotype: This may be a read error, as it is one base from a much larger clone. The rearrangement uses TRBV10-3 and TRBJ2-3; 11 nucleotides match TRBD2. Germline V lookup: CDR1 ENHRY, CDR2 SYGVKD. The CDR3 sequence is 14 residues long. The J segment lost 1 base and the V segment lost 6 bases, leaving 0 bases of the junction unmatched. The CDR3 DNA is TGTGCCATCAGACTAGCGGGGGGCACAGATACGCAGTATTTT. It translates to CAIRLAGGTDTQYF.

Note on this clonotype: The junction departs from germline at one end; a sequencing error may be responsible. The chain couples TRBV11-2 to TRBJ2-5; D ambiguous. The CDR3 totals 17 residues. The germline V gene encodes CDR1 SGHAT and CDR2 FQNNGV. In nucleotides, the CDR3 is TGTGCCGGCAGCTCCCACCCGCGCACAGAGATACAAGAGACCCAGTACTTC. This sequence encodes CAGSSHPRTEIQETQYF.

The chain has TRBV7-2 and TRBJ1-2, with no clear D. The CDR3 extends over 14 amino acids. Germline V gene data show CDR1 as SGHTA and CDR2 as FQGNSA. Trimming left V 2 bases short and J 7 bases short, with 14 bases between. This CDR3 reads CASSLPGNPCGYTF. The DNA of the CDR3 is TGTGCCAGCAGCTTACCCGGGAACCCCTGTGGCTACACCTTC.

This sequence joins TRBV6-6 and TRBJ2-4, with 9 bases fitting TRBD1. Gene TRBJ2-7 matches the end of the DNA better, so the J call may be wrong. Germline loops: CDR1 MNHNY, CDR2 SVGAGI (reference sequence). CDR3 size: 17 residues. The CDR3 sequence: CASSYSTGQGTSYEQYF. Written as DNA, the CDR3 is TGTGCCAGCAGTTACTCTACCGGACAGGGGACATCATACGAGCAGTACTTC.

This clonotype was picked up a small number of times. The chain has TRBV7-2 and TRBJ2-7, with 7 bases matching TRBD1. The trim removed 5 bases at V and 2 bases at J, leaving 9 bases unmatched. The CDR3 has 15 amino acids. Germline values: CDR1 SGHTA, CDR2 FQGNSA. The CDR3 DNA is TGTGCCAGCAGCCAGGACAGGCTCCAGGCCTACGAGCAGTACTTC. This translates into CASSQDRLQAYEQYF.

The chain joins TRBV27 to TRBJ1-2, with TRBD1 matching over 12 bases. J gave up 8 bases and V 2 bases, and 6 bases lay outside the gene matches. The V gene's germline CDR1 is MNHEY and CDR2 SMNVEV (reference sequence). The CDR3 contains 15 residues. As DNA, the CDR3 is TGTGCCAGCAGTTTAAGGGGACAGGGGGCAAGAGGCTACACCTTC. Its translation: CASSLRGQGARGYTF.

This clonotype was found once. The chain uses TRBV2 and TRBJ2-5; 7 positions match TRBD2. There are 11 residues in the CDR3. From germline, CDR1 is SNHLY and CDR2 FYNNEI. Trimming took 10 bases from V and 2 from J; bases not matched to a gene: 1. Here the CDR3 reads CANGRQETQYF. The CDR3 nucleotides are TGTGCCAACGGGAGGCAAGAGACCCAGTACTTC.

This clonotype was seen a single time. This sequence joins TRBV28 and TRBJ2-7; maybe TRBD2 (6 bases). CDR1 is MDHEN and CDR2 is SYDVKM in the germline V gene. The V gene lost 8 bases and the J gene lost 3 bases, with 11 bases spanning the gap. CDR3 length: 12 residues. CDR3 nucleotides: TGTGCCAGCCAGGGACTTCGCTACGAGCAGTACTTC. Protein sequence: CASQGLRYEQYF.

The chain links TRBV4-3 to TRBJ1-2; 8 positions agree with TRBD1. Trimming took 2 bases from V and 7 from J; bases not matched to a gene: 12. Germline-derived CDR1 and CDR2 are LGHNA and YSLEER. The CDR3 totals 16 residues. The CDR3 is CASSQMEDRGMSGYTF. In DNA form, the CDR3 reads TGCGCCAGCAGCCAAATGGAAGACAGGGGAATGAGTGGCTACACCTTC.

This clonotype was seen a single time. The chain links TRBV20-1 to TRBJ1-4; D unresolved. Trimming stripped 1 base from V and 4 bases from J, with 7 bases between. Germline V gene sequence: CDR1 DFQATT, CDR2 SNEGSKA (reference sequence). The CDR3 length is 13 residues. CDR3 bases: TGCAGTGCTAGAGGGCACGATAATGAAAAACTGTTTTTT. It translates to CSARGHDNEKLFF.

The chain uses TRBV5-1 and TRBJ1-4, with unresolved D. This CDR3 contains 16 residues. Trimming removed 4 bases at V and 1 base at J, with 14 bases between. CDR1 SGHRS and CDR2 YFSETQ come from the germline V gene. CDR3 loop: CASSRGIRVTNEKLFF. DNA of the CDR3: TGCGCCAGCAGCCGAGGGATAAGGGTAACTAATGAAAAACTGTTTTTT.

This clonotype was counted only a few times. The V gene is TRBV7-2, the J gene TRBJ1-2; 7 bases agree with TRBD1. Losses at the gene ends were 5 bases for V and 7 bases for J; bases not matched to a gene: 16. Germline CDR1 SGHTA, CDR2 FQGNSA. This CDR3 is built from 16 residues. The CDR3 sequence: CASSNRQGVVSLGYTF. The CDR3 nucleotides read TGTGCCAGCAGCAACAGACAGGGCGTTGTGTCTCTTGGCTACACCTTC.

The genes are TRBV7-3 and TRBJ1-1; 8 nucleotides line up with TRBD1. CDR3 length: 15 residues. Germline V gives CDR1 SGHTA, CDR2 FQGTGA. The J segment lost 2 bases and the V segment lost 0 bases, leaving 2 bases of the junction unmatched. Written as DNA, the CDR3 is TGTGCCAGCAGCTTAACCGGACAGGGTAACACTGAAGCTTTCTTT. Translated, it gives CASSLTGQGNTEAFF.

V and J are TRBV7-2 and TRBJ2-5, with 7 bases lining up with TRBD2. The CDR3 is made up of 13 amino acids. Trimming took 7 bases from V and 4 from J; bases not matched to a gene: 6. Germline CDR1 is SGHTA and CDR2 is FQGNSA. This CDR3 is CASKYGTTETQYF. The CDR3 DNA reads TGTGCCAGCAAATACGGGACTACAGAGACCCAGTACTTC.

This clonotype was detected a few times. The rearrangement uses TRBV6-5 and TRBJ2-3; D may correspond to TRBD1 or TRBD2 (5 bases each). V lost 2 bases and J lost 4, with 10 bases in between. Germline V CDR1 and CDR2: MNHEY, SVGAGI. The CDR3 consists of 14 residues. CDR3 bases: TGTGCCAGCAGTTACGCTAGGGACGCAGATACGCAGTATTTT. Protein sequence: CASSYARDADTQYF.

The chain carries TRBV13 and TRBJ2-1; TRBD2 matches 12 bases. This CDR3 is 16 amino acids long. Unmatched junction bases numbered 5, after V lost 0 bases and J lost 8 bases. Germline V gene data show CDR1 as PRHDT and CDR2 as FYEKMQ (reference sequence). The CDR3 bases are TGTGCCAGCAGCTTAGGCTCTAGCGGGGGGGCCCATGAGCAGTTCTTC. Residues: CASSLGSSGGAHEQFF.

This chain connects TRBV7-2 to TRBJ2-5; weak D call: TRBD2 (5 bases). With 5 bases removed from V and 5 bases from J, the gap between germline ends came to 15 bases. From germline, CDR1 is SGHTA and CDR2 FQGNSA. The CDR3 has 14 residues. CDR3 residues: CASSPEAMGETQYF. For the CDR3, the DNA is TGTGCCAGCAGCCCGGAGGCAATGGGTGAGACCCAGTACTTC.

The rearrangement links TRBV6-2 or TRBV6-3 to TRBJ1-5; D is unclear. The germline V gene encodes CDR1 MNHEY and CDR2 SVGEGT. The ends were cut back, 7 bases at V and 2 bases at J, with 12 bases in the middle. CDR3 length equals 14 residues. The CDR3 sequence: CASTTRAGNQPQHF. Written as DNA, the CDR3 is TGTGCCAGCACCACGAGGGCAGGCAATCAGCCCCAGCATTTT.

This clonotype turned up a few times. The chain is built from TRBV9 and TRBJ2-5; 8 bases agree with TRBD1. Germline V gives CDR1 SGDLS, CDR2 YYNGEE. V was pared by 3 bases and J by 9 bases, with 7 bases of the junction left unmatched. The CDR3 spans 13 residues. CDR3 region: CASSARTGFAQYF. In nucleotides, the CDR3 is TGTGCCAGCAGCGCAAGGACAGGGTTCGCCCAGTACTTC.

The chain links TRBV4-1 to TRBJ2-1; unclear D gene. CDR3 size: 12 residues. V shed 4 bases and J shed 12 bases, with 13 bases lying between them. Germline V gene lookup returns CDR1 MGHRA and CDR2 YSYEKL. The CDR3 sequence: CASSPQMWSQFF. DNA for the CDR3: TGCGCCAGCAGCCCACAAATGTGGTCGCAGTTCTTC.

This chain joins TRBV20-1 and TRBJ2-5, with D possibly TRBD2 on 5 matching bases. CDR1 is DFQATT, CDR2 SNEGSKA, per germline (reference sequence). V was trimmed by 5 bases and J by 2 bases, leaving 18 bases between them. This CDR3 has 15 amino acids. The DNA of the CDR3 is TGCAGTGCTCCCCGAGGAGGCGTAACACAAGAGACCCAGTACTTC. Translated: CSAPRGGVTQETQYF.

This clonotype was counted a few times. The rearrangement links TRBV13 to TRBJ1-2; D uncertain. The CDR3 is 14 residues long. V lost 3 bases to trimming and J lost 0 bases, with 8 bases between them. Germline V gene lookup returns CDR1 PRHDT and CDR2 FYEKMQ (reference sequence). The DNA of the CDR3 is TGTGCCAGCAGCTTTGGATCCTCTAACTATGGCTACACCTTC. Translated, it gives CASSFGSSNYGYTF.

This clonotype appeared a few times. The rearrangement joins TRBV20-1 to TRBJ2-1; 7 bases are shared with TRBD1. The germline CDR1 and CDR2 sequences are DFQATT and SNEGSKA (reference sequence). This CDR3 is 12 amino acids long. J lost 8 bases, V lost 2 bases, and 3 bases had no gene match. CDR3 sequence reads: CSARQGVDEQFF. The CDR3 bases are TGCAGTGCTAGACAGGGGGTCGATGAGCAGTTCTTC.

The V gene is TRBV12-3 or TRBV12-4, the J gene TRBJ2-1; TRBD2 might be the D (6 bases). Trimming pared 7 bases from V and 7 bases from J, leaving 17 bases between. The CDR3 has 14 residues. DNA for the CDR3: TGTGCCAGCACCGAGATGGGACTGGCAAATGAGCAGTTCTTC. The encoded protein is CASTEMGLANEQFF.

The V gene is TRBV11-2, the J gene TRBJ1-2; 9 nucleotides line up with TRBD1. CDR1 is SGHAT and CDR2 is FQNNGV in the germline V gene. Trimming took 5 bases from V and 4 from J; bases not matched to a gene: 14. The CDR3 has 17 residues. As DNA, the CDR3 is TGTGCCAGCAGCCCCCGCAACCCGGGACAGGGAATCTATGGCTACACCTTC. Translated, it gives CASSPRNPGQGIYGYTF. Full variable domain (outside the CDR3, taken from reference TRBV11-2 and TRBJ1-2): EAGVAQSPRYKIIEKRQSVAFWCNPISGHATLYWYQQILGQGPKLLIQFQNNGVVDDSQLPKDRFSAERLKGVDSTLKIQPAKLEDSAVYLCASSPRNPGQGIYGYTFGSGTRLTVV.

This clonotype was seen a few times. The genes are TRBV6-6 and TRBJ2-1; 13 bases fit TRBD2. The CDR3 contains 13 residues. Germline CDR1 and CDR2: MNHNY and SVGAGI (reference sequence). Trimming took 8 bases from V and 8 from J; bases not matched to a gene: 3. CDR3: CASGTSGKDEQFF. The CDR3 nucleotides read TGTGCCAGCGGGACTAGCGGGAAAGATGAGCAGTTCTTC.

The chain employs TRBV6-2 or TRBV6-3 and TRBJ2-3, with D hard to call. The CDR3 is 16 amino acids. Germline CDR1 reads MNHEY; CDR2 reads SVGEGT. V was pared by 6 bases and J by 2 bases, with 18 bases between. This chain's CDR3 is CASRKEDLRYTDTQYF. DNA for the CDR3: TGTGCCAGCAGAAAAGAAGATCTCCGCTACACAGATACGCAGTATTTT.

The rearrangement joins TRBV24-1 to TRBJ2-1, with 10 bases fitting TRBD1. The CDR3 sequence is 17 residues long. The germline V gene has CDR1 KGHDR and CDR2 SFDVKD. J was trimmed by 3 bases and V by 4 bases; bases with no gene match: 8. DNA of the CDR3: TGTGCCACCAGTGACTCTCCGGGACAGGGGTACTACAATGAGCAGTTCTTC. Amino acids: CATSDSPGQGYYNEQFF.

A few counts support this clonotype. The V gene is TRBV7-9, the J gene TRBJ1-4; D not certain. The CDR3 has 12 residues. V was clipped by 6 bases and J by 8 bases, with 10 bases between them. Per germline, CDR1 SEHNR and CDR2 FQNEAQ (reference sequence). CDR3 coding DNA: TGTGCCAGCAGAGCAATACACGAAAAACTGTTTTTT. Translated: CASRAIHEKLFF.

The chain has TRBV28 and TRBJ1-1; the D is unclear. CDR1 is MDHEN, CDR2 SYDVKM, per germline. Trimming took 0 bases from V and 1 from J, leaving 6 bases between them. The CDR3 is made up of 14 amino acids. CDR3 DNA sequence: TGTGCCAGCAGTTTATGGTACCCGAACACTGAAGCTTTCTTT. It yields the protein CASSLWYPNTEAFF.

This chain links TRBV20-1 with TRBJ1-5; maybe TRBD1 (5 bases). V gave up 8 bases and J gave up 7 bases, with 18 bases separating them. CDR1 and CDR2 from the germline V gene are DFQATT and SNEGSKA (reference sequence). The CDR3 is made up of 13 amino acids. The CDR3 loop reads CSSTGERGQPQHF. The CDR3 DNA sequence: TGCAGTTCTACCGGGGAGCGGGGGCAGCCCCAGCATTTT.